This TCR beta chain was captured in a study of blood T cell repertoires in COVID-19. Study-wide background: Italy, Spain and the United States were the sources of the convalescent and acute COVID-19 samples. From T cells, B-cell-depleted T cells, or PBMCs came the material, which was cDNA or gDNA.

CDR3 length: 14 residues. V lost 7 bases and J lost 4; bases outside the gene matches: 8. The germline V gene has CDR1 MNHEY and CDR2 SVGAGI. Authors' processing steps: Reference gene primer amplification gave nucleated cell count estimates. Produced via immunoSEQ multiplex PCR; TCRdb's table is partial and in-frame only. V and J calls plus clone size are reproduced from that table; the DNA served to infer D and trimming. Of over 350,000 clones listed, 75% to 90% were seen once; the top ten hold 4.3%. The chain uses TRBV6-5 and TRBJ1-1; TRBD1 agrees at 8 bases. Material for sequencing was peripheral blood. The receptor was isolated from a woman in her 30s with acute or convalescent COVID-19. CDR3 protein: CASILTQGGTEAFF. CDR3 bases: TGTGCCAGCATTTTAACACAGGGGGGCACTGAAGCTTTCTTT.